The clone carrying this TCR beta chain is deemed medium-sized. This CDR3 comprises 13 residues. Original processing methods: The assay estimated nucleated cells by amplifying reference gene primers. Assay used: immunoSEQ multiplex PCR; TCRdb lists only in-frame clones, some missing. That table gives V, J and clone size, and the DNA gave D and trimming. The sample has under 250,000 clones, 89% seen once. This sample is part of a study of blood T cell repertoires in COVID-19. Overall study: Some COVID-19 samples were acute and others convalescent; all came from the United States, Italy and Spain. Sources were T cells, B-cell-depleted T cells, or PBMCs; the material itself was cDNA or gDNA.

Input material: peripheral blood. This receptor was taken from a man in his sixties who had recovered from COVID-19. The rearrangement links TRBV21-1 to TRBJ1-5; the D segment call TRBD1 is taken from the table without a DNA check. TRBV21-1 is assigned pseudogene status. The CDR3 sequence: CASSEKGHQPQHF. The CDR3 DNA is TGTGCCAGCAGCGAGAAGGGGCATCAGCCCCAGCATTTT.